The present T cell receptor beta chain was sequenced within a study of OX40 agonist ivuxolimab in advanced cancers. Across the whole study: Patients were treated with ivuxolimab, an agonistic anti-OX40 (CD134) antibody. Patients in dose escalation had liver, melanoma, kidney or head and neck cancers. The study gave patients intravenous ivuxolimab at 0.01 to 10 mg/kg every 2 weeks. Subjects had a mean age of around 60 years, with a range of about 23 to 79; almost 85% were male.

TCRdb's copy holds only in-frame clones and misses some; the assay was immunoSEQ multiplex PCR. The top ten clones hold about 50% of a sample with approximately 23,000 clones, roughly 81% of them seen once. The CDR3 runs 11 residues. Germline lookup yields CDR1 MDHEN and CDR2 SYDVKM. V lost 3 bases and J lost 7, with 4 bases in between. On this clone: Other DNA sequences from this sample encode an identical CDR3 as well.

V gene TRBV28 combines with J gene TRBJ1-5; D ambiguous. The TCR sequence derives from an adult with an advanced solid tumor such as melanoma, head and neck, liver or kidney cancer. The source was CD4+ or CD8+ T cells sorted from blood, collected in a trial of the OX40 agonist ivuxolimab. In nucleotides, the CDR3 is TGTGCCAGCAGTTTCGGACAGCCCCAGCATTTT. Translating it yields CASSFGQPQHF.